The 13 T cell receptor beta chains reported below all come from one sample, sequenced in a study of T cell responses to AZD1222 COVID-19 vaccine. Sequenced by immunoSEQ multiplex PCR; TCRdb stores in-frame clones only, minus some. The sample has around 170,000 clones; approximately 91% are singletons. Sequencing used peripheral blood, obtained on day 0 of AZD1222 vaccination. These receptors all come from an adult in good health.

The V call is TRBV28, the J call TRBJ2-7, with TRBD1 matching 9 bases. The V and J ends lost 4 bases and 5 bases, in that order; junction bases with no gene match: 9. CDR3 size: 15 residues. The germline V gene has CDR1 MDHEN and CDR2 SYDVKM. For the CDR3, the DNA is TGTGCCAGCAGTTCCCCCCCCGGGACAGGGAACGAGCAGTACTTC. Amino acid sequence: CASSSPPGTGNEQYF.

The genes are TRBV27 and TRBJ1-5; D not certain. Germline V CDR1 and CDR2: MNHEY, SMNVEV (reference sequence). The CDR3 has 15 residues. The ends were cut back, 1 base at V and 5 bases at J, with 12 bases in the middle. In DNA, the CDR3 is TGTGCCAGCAGTTTATTTCCCCGGCGCGATCAGCCCCAGCATTTT. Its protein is CASSLFPRRDQPQHF.

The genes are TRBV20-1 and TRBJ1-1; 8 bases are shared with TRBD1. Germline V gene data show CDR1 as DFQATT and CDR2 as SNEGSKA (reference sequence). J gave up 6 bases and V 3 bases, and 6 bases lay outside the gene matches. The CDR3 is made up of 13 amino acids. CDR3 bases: TGCAGTGCTAGTGGACAGGGTGAAGCTGAAGCTTTCTTT. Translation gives CSASGQGEAEAFF.

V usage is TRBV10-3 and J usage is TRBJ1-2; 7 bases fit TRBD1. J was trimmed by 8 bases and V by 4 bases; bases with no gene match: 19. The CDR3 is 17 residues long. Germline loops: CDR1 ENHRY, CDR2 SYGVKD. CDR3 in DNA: TGTGCCATCAGTGGCCACCCCCGAGGGGGCAGTCCGCTCGGCTACACCTTC. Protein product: CAISGHPRGGSPLGYTF.

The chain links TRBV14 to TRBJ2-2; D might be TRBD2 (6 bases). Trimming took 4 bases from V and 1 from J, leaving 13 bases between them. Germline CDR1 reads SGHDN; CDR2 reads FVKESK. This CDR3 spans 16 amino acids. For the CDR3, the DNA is TGTGCCAGCAGCCTTTCTAGCGCCTGGAACACCGGGGAGCTGTTTTTT. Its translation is CASSLSSAWNTGELFF. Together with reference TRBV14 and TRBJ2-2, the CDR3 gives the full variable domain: EAGVTQFPSHSVIEKGQTVTLRCDPISGHDNLYWYRRVMGKEIKFLLHFVKESKQDESGMPNNRFLAERTGGTYSTLKVQPAELEDSGVYFCASSLSSAWNTGELFFGEGSRLTVL.

The CDR3 region is CASSLASKGQVSYNEQFF. Here the CDR3 DNA reads TGTGCCAGCAGCTTAGCAAGTAAAGGACAGGTATCCTACAATGAGCAGTTCTTC. This chain uses TRBV7-9 with TRBJ2-1; 7 nucleotides line up with TRBD1. The CDR3 contains 18 residues. Germline lookup yields CDR1 SEHNR and CDR2 FQNEAQ (reference sequence). V shed 0 bases and J 1 base; nucleotides not matched to a gene: 9.

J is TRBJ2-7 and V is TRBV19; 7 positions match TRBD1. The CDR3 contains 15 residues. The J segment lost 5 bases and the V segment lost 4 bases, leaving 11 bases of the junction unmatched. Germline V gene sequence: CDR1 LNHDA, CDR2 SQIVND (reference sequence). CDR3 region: CASSTRDSTLHEQYF. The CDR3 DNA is TGTGCCAGTAGTACCCGGGACAGCACTCTTCACGAGCAGTACTTC.

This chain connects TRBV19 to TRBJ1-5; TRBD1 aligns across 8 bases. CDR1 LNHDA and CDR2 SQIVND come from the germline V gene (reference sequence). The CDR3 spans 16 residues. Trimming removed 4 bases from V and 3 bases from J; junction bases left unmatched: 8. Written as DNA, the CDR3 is TGTGCCAGTAGTACAGGGGGCGTAAGTATCAATCAGCCCCAGCATTTT. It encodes CASSTGGVSINQPQHF.

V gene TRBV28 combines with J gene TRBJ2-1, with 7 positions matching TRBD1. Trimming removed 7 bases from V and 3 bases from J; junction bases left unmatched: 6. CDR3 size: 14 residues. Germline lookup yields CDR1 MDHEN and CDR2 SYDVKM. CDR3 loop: CASIPGTVYNEQFF. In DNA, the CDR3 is TGTGCCAGCATTCCCGGGACAGTCTACAATGAGCAGTTCTTC.

CDR3 loop: CASSRTPEQETQYF. CDR3 DNA sequence: TGTGCCAGCAGCAGAACACCAGAACAAGAGACCCAGTACTTC. V is TRBV7-6 and J is TRBJ2-5; the D is unclear. V shed 5 bases and J shed 2 bases, with 12 bases lying between them. The CDR3 is 14 amino acids. Germline lookup yields CDR1 SGHVS and CDR2 FNYEAQ.

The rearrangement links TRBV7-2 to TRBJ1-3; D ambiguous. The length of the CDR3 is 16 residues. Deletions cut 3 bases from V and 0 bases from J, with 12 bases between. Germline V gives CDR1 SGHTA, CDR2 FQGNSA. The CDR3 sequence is CASSFTMKGSGNTIYF. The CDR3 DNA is TGTGCCAGCAGCTTTACTATGAAAGGCTCTGGAAACACCATATATTTT.

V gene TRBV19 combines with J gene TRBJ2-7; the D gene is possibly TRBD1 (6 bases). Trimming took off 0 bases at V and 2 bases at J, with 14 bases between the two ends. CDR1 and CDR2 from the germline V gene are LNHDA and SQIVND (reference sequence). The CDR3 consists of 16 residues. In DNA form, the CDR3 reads TGTGCCAGTAGTATAGAGGCGGCAGGGGACACCTACGAGCAGTACTTC. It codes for CASSIEAAGDTYEQYF.

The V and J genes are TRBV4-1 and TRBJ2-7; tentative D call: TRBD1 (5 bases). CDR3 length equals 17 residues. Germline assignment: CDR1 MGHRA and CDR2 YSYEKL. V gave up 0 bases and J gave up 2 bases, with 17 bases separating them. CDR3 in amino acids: CASSQEAKSGIAYEQYF. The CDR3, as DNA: TGCGCCAGCAGCCAAGAGGCCAAGTCAGGGATAGCCTACGAGCAGTACTTC.